A single T cell receptor (beta chain) is shown here with its context. Its antigen is unidentified. A read error may produce the germline difference seen at one junction end. This specimen comes from a study of cytomegalovirus exposure and HLA in healthy donors. Study-level information: The same platform was used for the 130 or so validation repertoires as for the approximately 730 first-cohort repertoires, as reported in a later analysis. General study findings and limits: In the roughly 120 validation repertoires, a later analysis found that first-cohort TCR clusters tended to co-occur. Using the classifier, cytomegalovirus status was reportedly diagnosed with high specificity and sensitivity. Associated with cytomegalovirus, according to the listing, were around 170 TCR beta chains.

The CDR3 loop spans 15 amino acids. CDR1 and CDR2 from the germline V gene are SEHNR and FQNEAQ (reference sequence). The method was immunoSEQ multiplex PCR; TCRdb's version includes in-frame clones alone and lacks a portion of them. The sample carries roughly 150,000 clones, around nine tenths recorded once. The clonotype originates from a young woman in good health and CMV-seropositive. The chain carries TRBV7-9 and TRBJ2-7; 7 bases align to TRBD1. The source material was PBMCs. The CDR3 sequence is CASSLVLGQLYQQYF. The CDR3 DNA sequence: TGTGCCAGCAGCTTAGTCTTGGGACAGCTCTACCAGCAGTACTTC.